Listed below are T cell receptor beta chains from one sample, sequenced in a study of T cells in localized non-small cell lung cancer. The table came from immunoSEQ multiplex PCR; TCRdb's copy has only in-frame clones and leaves some out. The table has 20,000 to 30,000 clones, 65% to 85% seen once. The starting material was peripheral blood, obtained before any cancer treatment. These receptors originate from a man between 40 and 70 years old with stage III squamous cell lung carcinoma. CDR3s include the opening cysteine and the closing phenylalanine or tryptophan. The D gene is left open where the match is weak. Some rows mark clone size as missing; the rest say once, few, many or name a class of expanded clone.

D: TRBD2; size: few; J: TRBJ2-1; V: TRBV11-2; DNA: TGTGCCAGCAGCCTGCGACTAGCGAGCTCCTACAATGAGCAGTTCTTC; CDR3: CASSLRLASSYNEQFF
D: .; size: .; J: TRBJ2-7; V: TRBV7-8; DNA: TGTGCCAGCAGCTTCTCCCGCTTAACCTACGAGCAGTACTTC; CDR3: CASSFSRLTYEQYF
D: .; size: .; J: TRBJ2-5; V: TRBV7-3; DNA: TGTGCCAGCAGCTCAGCAGGGGCCAAGGGGGAGACCCGGTACTTC; CDR3: CASSSAGAKGETRYF
D: TRBD1; size: .; J: TRBJ2-3; V: TRBV27; DNA: TGTGCCAGCAGTTCTGGACAGGGGACAGATACGCAGTATTTT; CDR3: CASSSGQGTDTQYF
D: TRBD1; size: .; J: TRBJ1-2; V: TRBV9; DNA: TGTGCCAGCAGCTCCGAAGGGGGCTCTTATGGCTACACCTTC; CDR3: CASSSEGGSYGYTF
D: TRBD2; size: once; J: TRBJ2-4; V: TRBV5-6; DNA: TGTGCCAGCAGCTCTCAGCCGCGGGGGGGAAAACTAGCCAAAAACATTCAGTACTTC; CDR3: CASSSQPRGGKLAKNIQYF
D: .; size: .; J: TRBJ2-1; V: TRBV10-3; DNA: TGTGCCATCAGTGAGGGGTTGCACTCCTACAATGAGCAGTTCTTC; CDR3: CAISEGLHSYNEQFF
D: TRBD1; size: .; J: TRBJ1-1; V: TRBV9; DNA: TGTGCCAGCAGCGTAGCCCTGGGGACAGGGAATTCAGCTTTCTTT; CDR3: CASSVALGTGNSAFF
D: .; size: few; J: TRBJ1-5; V: TRBV30; DNA: TGTGCCTGGAATGGGCAGGGTAACAATCAGCCCCAGCATTTT; CDR3: CAWNGQGNNQPQHF
D: .; size: .; J: TRBJ2-2; V: TRBV30; DNA: TGTGCCTGGAGTGTACTGGGGTCGAACACCGGGGAGCTGTTTTTT; CDR3: CAWSVLGSNTGELFF
D: TRBD1; size: .; J: TRBJ2-7; V: TRBV30; DNA: TGTGCCTGGAGGGACAGGGGGTCCTACGAGCAGTACTTC; CDR3: CAWRDRGSYEQYF
D: .; size: .; J: TRBJ2-2; V: TRBV7-3; DNA: TGTGCCAGCAGCCCTCCTGCAGCCGGGGAGCTGTTTTTT; CDR3: CASSPPAAGELFF
D: .; size: .; J: TRBJ2-5; V: TRBV6-1; DNA: TGTGCCAGCAGCCCCCCTCAGGAGACCCAGTACTTC; CDR3: CASSPPQETQYF
D: .; size: .; J: TRBJ2-1; V: TRBV19; DNA: TGTGCCAGTACCCCATCGGGGCAGGTTGGGGCCGATGAGCAGTTCTTC; CDR3: CASTPSGQVGADEQFF
D: TRBD1; size: .; J: TRBJ2-2; V: TRBV14; DNA: TGTGCCAGCAGCCCATTAAACAGGGACAGAGGGGAGCTGTTTTTT; CDR3: CASSPLNRDRGELFF
D: .; size: .; J: TRBJ2-7; V: TRBV28; DNA: TGTGCCAGCAGTTTGGAGGAATTGTCCTACGAGCAGTACTTC; CDR3: CASSLEELSYEQYF
D: .; size: .; J: TRBJ2-5; V: TRBV7-2; DNA: TGTGCCAGCAGCTCCCTGGCTCGTGGGGGGAAACTTATATGGGAGACCCAGTACTTC; CDR3: CASSSLARGGKLIWETQYF
D: .; size: .; J: TRBJ1-6; V: TRBV6-1; DNA: TGTGCCAGCAGTGAAGAGTTGCCCCTCCACTTT; CDR3: CASSEELPLHF
D: .; size: .; J: TRBJ1-1; V: TRBV18; DNA: TGTGCCAGCTCCCCCCGGGACCCCCGGAACACTGAAGCTTTCTTT; CDR3: CASSPRDPRNTEAFF
D: TRBD1; size: .; J: TRBJ2-5; V: TRBV5-1; DNA: TGCGCCAGCAGCTTACAGGGGGAAGAGACCCAGTACTTC; CDR3: CASSLQGEETQYF
D: .; size: .; J: TRBJ1-1; V: TRBV9; DNA: TGTGCCAGCAGCAAAACAAGTAACACTGAAGCTTTCTTT; CDR3: CASSKTSNTEAFF
D: .; size: .; J: TRBJ2-5; V: TRBV19; DNA: TGTGCCAGTAGTATCCTCCTGCGAGAGACCCAGTACTTC; CDR3: CASSILLRETQYF
D: TRBD1; size: .; J: TRBJ2-1; V: TRBV18; DNA: TGTGCCAGCTCACCACCAGGGACAGAAAAGTTCTTC; CDR3: CASSPPGTEKFF
D: .; size: few; J: TRBJ2-5; V: TRBV5-4; DNA: TGTGCCAGCAGTTTGGGGACGAAAGAGACCCAGTACTTC; CDR3: CASSLGTKETQYF
D: .; size: .; J: TRBJ1-6; V: TRBV10-1; DNA: TGCGCCAGCAGGAGCGGCCCCACTGGGCCCCTCCACTTT; CDR3: CASRSGPTGPLHF
D: .; size: few; J: TRBJ2-1; V: TRBV5-8; DNA: TGTGCCAGCAGGGCCCTACATGAGCAGTTCTTC; CDR3: CASRALHEQFF
D: .; size: .; J: TRBJ1-2; V: TRBV7-3; DNA: TGTGCCAGCAGCTCCGGGACGGTCAACTATGGCTACACCTTC; CDR3: CASSSGTVNYGYTF
D: TRBD2; size: .; J: TRBJ2-1; V: TRBV18; DNA: TGTGCCAGCTCGACTAGCGGGGGTTTCTTTGAGCAGTTCTTC; CDR3: CASSTSGGFFEQFF
D: .; size: .; J: TRBJ2-5; V: TRBV15; DNA: TGTGCCACCAGCAGAGTGCGGGGCACTGTAGAGACCCAGTACTTC; CDR3: CATSRVRGTVETQYF
D: .; size: .; J: TRBJ2-7; V: TRBV27; DNA: TGTGCCAGCAGCGGCCATGGGACCCCGAGGGGGGGCGAGCAGTACTTC; CDR3: CASSGHGTPRGGEQYF
D: .; size: .; J: TRBJ2-2; V: TRBV11-2; DNA: TGTGCCAGCAGCTTAGGTTGGAACGGGGAGCTGTTTTTT; CDR3: CASSLGWNGELFF
D: .; size: .; J: TRBJ1-1; V: TRBV18; DNA: TGTGCCAGCTCACCAACTCAGGGTCGGCGTAACACTGAAGCTTTCTTT; CDR3: CASSPTQGRRNTEAFF
D: TRBD2; size: .; J: TRBJ2-1; V: TRBV5-1; DNA: TGCGCCAGCAGACCGGGACTAGCGAATATCAATGAGCAGTTCTTC; CDR3: CASRPGLANINEQFF
D: TRBD2; size: .; J: TRBJ2-1; V: TRBV10-2; DNA: TGCGCCAGCACCGGAGCCGCGGGAGGCCTCTACAATGAGCAGTTCTTC; CDR3: CASTGAAGGLYNEQFF
D: .; size: .; J: TRBJ2-3; V: TRBV29-1; DNA: TGCAGCGCCGGCCCAGATACGCAGTATTTT; CDR3: CSAGPDTQYF
D: TRBD2; size: .; J: TRBJ2-3; V: TRBV6-1; DNA: TGTGCCAGCATCGAGCGGGACGGCACAGATACGCAGTATTTT; CDR3: CASIERDGTDTQYF
D: .; size: once; J: TRBJ2-3; V: TRBV4-1; DNA: TGCGCCAGCAGCCAAGACCCTAGGGATACGCAGTATTTT; CDR3: CASSQDPRDTQYF
D: .; size: .; J: TRBJ2-6; V: TRBV12-1; DNA: TGTGCCAGCAGCCCCTCCCGCTCTGGGGCCAACGTCCTGACTTTC; CDR3: CASSPSRSGANVLTF
D: .; size: large; J: TRBJ1-4; V: TRBV5-6; DNA: TGTGCCAGCGATGTGGGAGCAACTAATGAAAAACTGTTTTTT; CDR3: CASDVGATNEKLFF
D: .; size: .; J: TRBJ2-7; V: TRBV19; DNA: TGTGCCAGTGGACGACTAGGGTGGCCTGCTGAGCAGTACTTC; CDR3: CASGRLGWPAEQYF
D: TRBD2; size: .; J: TRBJ2-1; V: TRBV2; DNA: TGTGCCAGCAGTCAGAGACTAGCGGACAATGAGCAGTTCTTC; CDR3: CASSQRLADNEQFF
D: TRBD2; size: .; J: TRBJ2-1; V: TRBV6-1; DNA: TGTGCCAGCAGTGAATCTGCTAGCGGGGAATACAATGAGCAGTTCTTC; CDR3: CASSESASGEYNEQFF
D: TRBD2; size: .; J: TRBJ2-7; V: TRBV18; DNA: TGTGCCAGCTCACCACGGGAGGCGGCCCGGGGGGGCGAGCAGTACTTC; CDR3: CASSPREAARGGEQYF
D: .; size: .; J: TRBJ2-1; V: TRBV20-1; DNA: TGCAGTGCACTCTTCGGCCCTGAGCAGTTCTTC; CDR3: CSALFGPEQFF
D: TRBD1; size: .; J: TRBJ2-7; V: TRBV2; DNA: TGTGCCAGCAGTGAGTGGGGGACAGGGCGATACTTCTACGAGCAGTACTTC; CDR3: CASSEWGTGRYFYEQYF
D: .; size: few; J: TRBJ1-1; V: TRBV11-2; DNA: TGTGCCAGCAGCCCCTCAAAGAGTACAGGGAACACTGAAGCTTTCTTT; CDR3: CASSPSKSTGNTEAFF
D: TRBD1; size: .; J: TRBJ2-5; V: TRBV5-1; DNA: TGCGCCAGCGTACGGACAGGGTGGCTACAAGAGACCCAGTACTTC; CDR3: CASVRTGWLQETQYF
D: .; size: few; J: TRBJ1-1; V: TRBV7-3; DNA: TGTGCCAGCAGCTCACAACATGGTGAAGCTTTCTTT; CDR3: CASSSQHGEAFF
D: TRBD1; size: .; J: TRBJ1-4; V: TRBV10-1; DNA: TGCGCCAGCAGTGACGCTACGCAGGGGGCTCGGAGAAAAACTGTTTTT; CDR3: CASSDATQGARRKTVF